The rows below give T cell receptor beta chains drawn from one sample of a study of OX40 agonist ivuxolimab in advanced cancers. Using immunoSEQ multiplex PCR, the repertoire was profiled, and TCRdb retains in-frame clones only, with some absent. In the table there are 58,000 or so clones, around four fifths of which are singletons. The sequenced sample was CD4+ or CD8+ T cells sorted from blood, obtained in a trial of the OX40 agonist ivuxolimab. The receptors originated from an adult with an advanced solid tumor such as melanoma, head and neck, liver or kidney cancer. The conserved cysteine and the conserved F or W are not part of the CDR3 here.

V gene	J gene	CDR3 protein
TRBV2	TRBJ2-3	ASTTGDTQY
TRBV11-2	TRBJ1-2	ASSLEDSDGYT
TRBV4-1	TRBJ1-5	ASSQEPYSNQPQH
TRBV15	TRBJ1-2	ATSRDLQRGGYT
TRBV27	TRBJ2-1	ASSSARDSYNEQF
TRBV4-1	TRBJ1-2	ASSQATANYGYT
TRBV4-3	TRBJ1-2	ASSQDFPGNNYGYT
TRBV28	TRBJ2-7	ASRTGQREQY
TRBV6-5	TRBJ1-1	ASTSVFGGTEAF
TRBV5-1	TRBJ2-5	AEYPVGGTEETQY
TRBV11-2	TRBJ2-5	ASSFPSGVETQY